There are a few counts of the clone carrying this T cell receptor beta chain. The data stem from a study of blood T cell repertoires in COVID-19. Whole-study context: Sites in the United States, Italy and Spain provided acute and convalescent COVID-19 samples. Nucleic acid was either cDNA or gDNA, and it came from T cells, B-cell-depleted T cells, or PBMCs.

Authors' processing steps: By means of reference gene primer amplification, nucleated cell counts were estimated. Profiled with immunoSEQ multiplex PCR; TCRdb holds only in-frame clones, not every one. V and J calls plus clone size are reproduced from that table; the DNA served to infer D and trimming. Of approximately 40,000 clones listed, about 85% are singletons. Enrolled during active infection, Seattle patients were then followed longitudinally. The CDR3 sequence is 16 residues long. The V gene's germline CDR1 is ENHRY and CDR2 SYGVKD. The J segment lost 6 bases and the V segment lost 4 bases, leaving 9 bases of the junction unmatched.

The rearrangement uses TRBV10-3 and TRBJ1-6, with 7 bases identical to TRBD1. Source material: peripheral blood. The TCR sequence derives from a man in his sixties with COVID-19, enrolled during active disease. This chain's CDR3 is CAISGQGRMSNSPLHF. The CDR3 DNA reads TGTGCCATCAGTGGACAGGGACGGATGAGTAATTCACCCCTCCACTTT.